These 5 T cell receptor beta chains were sequenced from one sample in a study of blood T cell repertoires in COVID-19. Using immunoSEQ multiplex PCR, the repertoire was profiled, and TCRdb retains in-frame clones only, with some absent. The sample has over 150,000 clones, 76% seen once. Source material: peripheral blood. These receptors all stem from a woman of 80 years or more with acute or convalescent COVID-19.

The J gene is TRBJ1-4, the V gene TRBV7-9; 7 bases line up with TRBD1. CDR3 size: 15 residues. The germline gives CDR1 SEHNR, CDR2 FQNEAQ (reference sequence). V gave up 9 bases and J gave up 0 bases; unmatched junction bases: 7. In DNA form, the CDR3 reads TGTGCCAGTTCCCGACAGGGACCAACTAATGAAAAACTGTTTTTT. Translation: CASSRQGPTNEKLFF.

The chain links TRBV11-3 to TRBJ1-1; 8 bases agree with TRBD1. Germline CDR1 and CDR2: SGHNT and YENEEA. V lost 1 base, J lost 2 bases, and 3 bases stayed unmatched. CDR3 size: 15 residues. DNA for the CDR3: TGTGCCAGCAGCTTAGGGACAGGGCCCAACACTGAAGCTTTCTTT. Amino acids: CASSLGTGPNTEAFF.

V and J are TRBV19 and TRBJ2-5; TRBD2 matches 12 bases. The CDR3 is 17 amino acids. The ends lost 4 bases at V and 4 bases at J; junction bases unmatched: 10. CDR1 and CDR2 (germline): LNHDA, SQIVND (reference sequence). The CDR3 DNA is TGTGCCAGTAGTAGGCCCCTAGCGGGAGGGCCGGGAGAGACCCAGTACTTC. Translated, it gives CASSRPLAGGPGETQYF.

V is TRBV4-3 and J is TRBJ1-3; D unclear. The CDR3 runs 17 residues. V was trimmed by 4 bases and J by 0 bases, leaving 16 bases between them. Germline values: CDR1 LGHNA, CDR2 YSLEER. CDR3 sequence reads: CASSLGVLPASGNTIYF. The CDR3 DNA reads TGCGCCAGCAGCCTCGGAGTTCTGCCGGCCTCTGGAAACACCATATATTTT.

The sample holds a few counts of this clone. CDR3 DNA sequence: TGTGCCATCAGTGGTACGACAGACACTGAAGCTTTCTTT. Translation: CAISGTTDTEAFF. The chain carries TRBV10-3 and TRBJ1-1; D is possibly TRBD1 (5 bases). V lost 4 bases, J lost 3 bases, and 9 bases lay in between. The CDR3 contains 13 residues. In germline, CDR1 is ENHRY, CDR2 SYGVKD.